The rows below give T cell receptor beta chains drawn from one sample of a study of tumor-infiltrating lymphocytes in primary liver carcinoma. Each CDR3 protein gets one entry after TCRdb re-called the multiplex PCR reads with MiXCR. Among 95,000 to 150,000 distinct CDR3 sequences listed, around 64% were seen once. Sequenced input: liver tumor tissue from sampling region 3. These receptors came from a woman aged 60-75 years with primary liver carcinoma and hepatitis B virus infection. CDR3s include the opening cysteine and the closing phenylalanine or tryptophan. A D gene is named only where the DNA matches it firmly. Where a row states a size, it is once, few, many or the class of an expanded clone; other rows omit it.

CDR3aa: CASSPTPMGANVLTF; CDR3nt: TGTGCCAGCAGCCCGACCCCAATGGGGGCCAACGTCCTGACTTTC; v_gene: TRBV11-2; d_gene: .; j_gene: TRBJ2-6; abundance: .
CDR3aa: CASSLGENTEAFF; CDR3nt: TGTGCCAGCAGCTTAGGAGAAAACACTGAAGCTTTCTTT; v_gene: TRBV11-3; d_gene: .; j_gene: TRBJ1-1; abundance: medium-sized
CDR3aa: CASSQTDSPKQYF; CDR3nt: TGTGCCAGCTCCCAAACGGACTCCCCCAAGCAGTACTTC; v_gene: TRBV28; d_gene: .; j_gene: TRBJ2-7; abundance: .
CDR3aa: CVSSLLSGRGADTHYF; CDR3nt: TGTGTCAGCAGTCTACTTAGCGGGAGAGGGGCAGATACGCACTATTTT; v_gene: TRBV12-3/TRBV12-4; d_gene: TRBD2; j_gene: TRBJ2-3; abundance: .
CDR3aa: CASSFQGAAGANVLTF; CDR3nt: TGTGCCAGCAGTTTCCAGGGGGCAGCTGGGGCCAACGTCCTGACTTTC; v_gene: TRBV28; d_gene: TRBD1; j_gene: TRBJ2-6; abundance: few
CDR3aa: CASSFPANYGYTF; CDR3nt: TGTGCCAGCAGTTTTCCAGCTAACTATGGCTACACCTTC; v_gene: TRBV28; d_gene: .; j_gene: TRBJ1-2; abundance: few
CDR3aa: CASSYSIAVSYEQYF; CDR3nt: TGTGCCAGCAGTTACTCGATTGCGGTATCCTACGAGCAGTACTTC; v_gene: TRBV6-5; d_gene: .; j_gene: TRBJ2-7; abundance: many
CDR3aa: CASSFSQHRTSGTFF; CDR3nt: TGTGCCAGCAGCTTTAGTCAGCACAGGACCTCGGGGACATTCTTT; v_gene: TRBV11-2; d_gene: .; j_gene: TRBJ1-1; abundance: .
CDR3aa: CASSLDLRGGRGTGELFF; CDR3nt: TGTGCCAGCAGCTTAGATCTAAGGGGGGGGAGGGGCACCGGGGAGCTGTTTTTT; v_gene: TRBV11-2; d_gene: .; j_gene: TRBJ2-2; abundance: .
CDR3aa: CASSRDALDTQYF; CDR3nt: TGCGCCAGCAGCCGGGACGCGTTAGATACGCAGTATTTT; v_gene: TRBV4-1; d_gene: .; j_gene: TRBJ2-3; abundance: many
CDR3aa: CASSPTHSRGRLRGTQYF; CDR3nt: TGTGCCAGCAGCCCTACTCATAGTAGGGGGAGGCTTAGGGGGACCCAGTACTTC; v_gene: TRBV11-2; d_gene: .; j_gene: TRBJ2-5; abundance: .
CDR3aa: CTSSQDSRDYYKQYF; CDR3nt: TGTACCAGCAGCCAAGATTCCCGGGACTACTACAAGCAGTACTTC; v_gene: TRBV14; d_gene: TRBD2; j_gene: TRBJ2-7; abundance: once
CDR3aa: CASSGGTSGRAVTKNIQYF; CDR3nt: TGTGCCAGCAGTGGAGGGACTAGCGGGAGGGCCGTGACCAAAAACATTCAGTACTTC; v_gene: TRBV6-1; d_gene: TRBD2; j_gene: TRBJ2-4; abundance: many
CDR3aa: CASRVVTGNQETQYF; CDR3nt: TGTGCCAGCAGGGTCGTTACAGGCAACCAAGAGACCCAGTACTTC; v_gene: TRBV6-5; d_gene: .; j_gene: TRBJ2-5; abundance: many
CDR3aa: CASSLSGERGNTEAFF; CDR3nt: TGCGCCAGCAGCTTGTCAGGAGAGAGAGGAAACACTGAAGCTTTCTTT; v_gene: TRBV5-1; d_gene: .; j_gene: TRBJ1-1; abundance: few
CDR3aa: CGSSLEGDTYYNEQFF; CDR3nt: TGTGGCAGCAGCTTGGAGGGGGACACCTACTACAATGAGCAGTTCTTC; v_gene: TRBV5-8; d_gene: .; j_gene: TRBJ2-1; abundance: .
CDR3aa: CASSEAWVADTQYF; CDR3nt: TGTGCCAGCAGTGAAGCTTGGGTTGCAGATACGCAGTATTTT; v_gene: TRBV6-1; d_gene: .; j_gene: TRBJ2-3; abundance: many
CDR3aa: CSVARDRENTEAFF; CDR3nt: TGCAGCGTTGCCCGGGACAGAGAGAACACTGAAGCTTTCTTT; v_gene: TRBV29-1; d_gene: TRBD1; j_gene: TRBJ1-1; abundance: many
CDR3aa: CASSLDPDSRTGELSF; CDR3nt: TGTGCCAGCAGCTTGGATCCGGATAGCCGAACCGGGGAGCTGTCTTTT; v_gene: TRBV5-6; d_gene: .; j_gene: TRBJ2-2; abundance: .
CDR3aa: CSVEIDRGGYDYTF; CDR3nt: TGCAGCGTTGAAATTGACAGGGGGGGCTATGACTACACCTTC; v_gene: TRBV29-1; d_gene: TRBD1; j_gene: TRBJ1-2; abundance: .
CDR3aa: CVSSGERAGELFF; CDR3nt: TGTGTCAGCAGCGGCGAGAGGGCCGGGGAGCTGTTTTTT; v_gene: TRBV11-2; d_gene: .; j_gene: TRBJ2-2; abundance: .
CDR3aa: CASTRGGYGYTF; CDR3nt: TGTGCCAGCACCCGCGGGGGCTATGGCTACACCTTC; v_gene: TRBV6-5; d_gene: .; j_gene: TRBJ1-2; abundance: many
CDR3aa: CSGTEGIGTDTQYF; CDR3nt: TGCAGCGGTACGGAAGGGATCGGGACAGATACGCAGTATTTT; v_gene: TRBV29-1; d_gene: .; j_gene: TRBJ2-3; abundance: .
CDR3aa: CASSYGTGVAGELFF; CDR3nt: TGTGCCAGCAGTTACGGGACAGGGGTCGCAGGGGAGCTGTTTTTT; v_gene: TRBV6-6; d_gene: TRBD1; j_gene: TRBJ2-2; abundance: .
CDR3aa: CAISPSGRSETQYF; CDR3nt: TGTGCCATCAGTCCTAGCGGCCGTTCGGAGACCCAGTACTTC; v_gene: TRBV10-3; d_gene: TRBD2; j_gene: TRBJ2-5; abundance: many
CDR3aa: CSVILRGTYNEQFF; CDR3nt: TGCAGCGTCATACTACGGGGAACATACAATGAGCAGTTCTTC; v_gene: TRBV29-1; d_gene: .; j_gene: TRBJ2-1; abundance: once
CDR3aa: CASSQDWAGVYGYTF; CDR3nt: TGCGCCAGCAGCCAAGATTGGGCAGGCGTCTATGGCTACACCTTC; v_gene: TRBV4-1; d_gene: .; j_gene: TRBJ1-2; abundance: many
CDR3aa: CASSLGLKDMQYF; CDR3nt: TGTGCCAGCAGTTTAGGACTCAAAGATATGCAGTATTTT; v_gene: TRBV12-3/TRBV12-4; d_gene: .; j_gene: TRBJ2-3; abundance: .
CDR3aa: CATSEIGQYNQPQHF; CDR3nt: TGTGCCACCAGTGAGATAGGACAGTACAATCAGCCCCAGCATTTT; v_gene: TRBV24-1; d_gene: .; j_gene: TRBJ1-5; abundance: many
CDR3aa: CASTGQRSDSYEQYF; CDR3nt: TGTGCTTCAACAGGACAGAGGTCCGACTCCTACGAGCAGTACTTC; v_gene: TRBV28; d_gene: .; j_gene: TRBJ2-7; abundance: once
CDR3aa: CASSPHQHGHLRFGSYEAFF; CDR3nt: TGTGCCAGCAGTCCACATCAGCACGGACACCTTCGCTTTGGGAGCTATGAAGCTTTCTTT; v_gene: TRBV11-2; d_gene: .; j_gene: TRBJ1-1; abundance: .
CDR3aa: CASSLGTGSQPQHF; CDR3nt: TGTGCCAGCAGCTTGGGGACAGGATCTCAGCCCCAGCATTTT; v_gene: TRBV7-8; d_gene: TRBD1; j_gene: TRBJ1-5; abundance: many
CDR3aa: CASRPGTGKETQYF; CDR3nt: TGCGCCAGCAGACCCGGGACAGGGAAAGAGACCCAGTACTTC; v_gene: TRBV5-1; d_gene: TRBD1; j_gene: TRBJ2-5; abundance: many
CDR3aa: CASSTATQGDIQYF; CDR3nt: TGCGCCAGCAGCACCGCCACCCAGGGGGACATTCAGTACTTC; v_gene: TRBV5-1; d_gene: TRBD1; j_gene: TRBJ2-4; abundance: .
CDR3aa: CTSGIQGGPTQYF; CDR3nt: TGTACCAGCGGAATCCAAGGGGGTCCGACCCAGTACTTC; v_gene: TRBV11-3; d_gene: .; j_gene: TRBJ2-5; abundance: .
CDR3aa: CASSLLGTVQETQYF; CDR3nt: TGCGCCAGCAGCTTGTTGGGGACGGTACAAGAGACCCAGTACTTC; v_gene: TRBV5-1; d_gene: .; j_gene: TRBJ2-5; abundance: .
CDR3aa: CSATSRQGISYEQYF; CDR3nt: TGCAGTGCTACCTCTCGACAGGGGATCTCCTACGAGCAGTACTTC; v_gene: TRBV20-1; d_gene: TRBD1; j_gene: TRBJ2-7; abundance: .
CDR3aa: CASSFLDDRVGEQYF; CDR3nt: TGCGCCAGCAGCTTCCTGGACGACAGGGTTGGCGAGCAGTACTTC; v_gene: TRBV5-1; d_gene: TRBD1; j_gene: TRBJ2-7; abundance: .
CDR3aa: CASSDLHATGGVQDMQYF; CDR3nt: TGTGCCAGCAGTGACCTTCATGCGACAGGGGGGGTTCAAGACATGCAGTATTTT; v_gene: TRBV6-1; d_gene: TRBD1; j_gene: TRBJ2-3; abundance: few
CDR3aa: CASSQSGTSSNNEQFF; CDR3nt: TGTGCCAGCAGTCAATCCGGGACTAGCAGTAACAACGAGCAGTTCTTC; v_gene: TRBV12-3/TRBV12-4; d_gene: TRBD2; j_gene: TRBJ2-1; abundance: .
CDR3aa: CAGSAATAQNYGYTF; CDR3nt: TGTGCCGGCAGTGCCGCGACGGCTCAAAACTATGGCTACACCTTC; v_gene: TRBV25-1; d_gene: .; j_gene: TRBJ1-2; abundance: .
CDR3aa: CANSRLGVGGTDTQYF; CDR3nt: TGTGCCAACAGCCGGTTAGGGGTAGGGGGTACAGATACGCAGTATTTT; v_gene: TRBV4-2; d_gene: .; j_gene: TRBJ2-3; abundance: once
CDR3aa: CASSAKIGAATNEKLFF; CDR3nt: TGTGCCAGCAGTGCAAAAATTGGGGCTGCAACTAATGAAAAACTGTTTTTT; v_gene: TRBV25-1; d_gene: .; j_gene: TRBJ1-4; abundance: .
CDR3aa: CASSAIHSGGEQYF; CDR3nt: TGTGCCAGCAGCGCCATCCATAGCGGAGGCGAGCAGTACTTC; v_gene: TRBV7-9; d_gene: .; j_gene: TRBJ2-7; abundance: few